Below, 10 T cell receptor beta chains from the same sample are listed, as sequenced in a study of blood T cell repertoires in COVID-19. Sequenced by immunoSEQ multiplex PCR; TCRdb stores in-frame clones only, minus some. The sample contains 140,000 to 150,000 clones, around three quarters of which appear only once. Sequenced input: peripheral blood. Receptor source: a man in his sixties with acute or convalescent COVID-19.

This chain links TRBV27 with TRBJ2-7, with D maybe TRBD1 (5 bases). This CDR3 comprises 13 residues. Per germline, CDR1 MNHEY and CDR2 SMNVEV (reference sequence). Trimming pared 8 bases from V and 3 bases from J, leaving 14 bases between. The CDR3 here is CASQSWGGYEQYF. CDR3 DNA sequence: TGTGCCAGCCAATCGTGGGGCGGCTACGAGCAGTACTTC.

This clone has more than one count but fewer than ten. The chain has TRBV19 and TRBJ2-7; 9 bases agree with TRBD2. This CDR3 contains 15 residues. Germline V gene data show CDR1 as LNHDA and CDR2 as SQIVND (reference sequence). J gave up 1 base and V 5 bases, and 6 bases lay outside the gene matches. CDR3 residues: CASSLAGDWSYEQYF. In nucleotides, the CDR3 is TGTGCCAGTAGTTTAGCGGGAGATTGGTCCTACGAGCAGTACTTC. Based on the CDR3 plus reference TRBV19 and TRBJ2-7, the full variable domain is DGGITQSPKYLFRKEGQNVTLSCEQNLNHDAMYWYRQDPGQGLRLIYYSQIVNDFQKGDIAEGYSVSREKKESFPLTVTSAQKNPTAFYLCASSLAGDWSYEQYFGPGTRLTVT.

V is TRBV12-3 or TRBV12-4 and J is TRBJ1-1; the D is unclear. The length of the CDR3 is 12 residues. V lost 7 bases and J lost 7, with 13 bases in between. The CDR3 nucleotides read TGTGCCAGCACCCACGGTTCCCTTGAAGCTTTCTTT. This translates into CASTHGSLEAFF.

The CDR3 sequence is CASSFAWEKLFF. CDR3 nucleotide sequence: TGTGCCAGCAGTTTCGCGTGGGAAAAACTGTTTTTT. V usage is TRBV12-3 or TRBV12-4 and J usage is TRBJ1-4; no firm D call. This CDR3 spans 12 amino acids. Trimming left V 3 bases short and J 8 bases short, with 7 bases between.

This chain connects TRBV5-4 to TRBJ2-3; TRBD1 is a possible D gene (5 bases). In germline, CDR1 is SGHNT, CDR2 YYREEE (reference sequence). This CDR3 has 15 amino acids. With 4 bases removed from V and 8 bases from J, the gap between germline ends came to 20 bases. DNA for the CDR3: TGTGCCAGCAGCCCCGGTTGGGGCTTGGATTTTACGCAGTATTTT. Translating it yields CASSPGWGLDFTQYF.

Here the CDR3 reads CASSVASGRANTGELFF. In DNA form, the CDR3 reads TGTGCCAGCAGCGTAGCTAGCGGGAGGGCCAACACCGGGGAGCTGTTTTTT. The V gene is TRBV9, the J gene TRBJ2-2, with TRBD2 identical over 12 bases. V gave up 0 bases and J gave up 2 bases; unmatched junction bases: 2. The germline V gene has CDR1 SGDLS and CDR2 YYNGEE. There are 17 residues in the CDR3.

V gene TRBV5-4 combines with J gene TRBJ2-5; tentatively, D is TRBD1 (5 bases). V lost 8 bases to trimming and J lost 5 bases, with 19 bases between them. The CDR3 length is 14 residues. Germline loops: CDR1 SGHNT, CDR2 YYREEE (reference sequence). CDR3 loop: CASFTQGKGETQYF. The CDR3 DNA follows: TGTGCCAGTTTTACGCAGGGAAAAGGGGAGACCCAGTACTTC.

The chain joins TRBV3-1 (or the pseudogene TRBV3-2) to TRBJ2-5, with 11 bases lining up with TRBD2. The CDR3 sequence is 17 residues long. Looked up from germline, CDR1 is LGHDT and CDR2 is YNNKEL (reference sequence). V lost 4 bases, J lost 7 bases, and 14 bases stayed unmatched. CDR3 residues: CASSPGTSGSGGGTQYF. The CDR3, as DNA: TGTGCCAGCAGCCCCGGGACTAGCGGATCGGGAGGAGGGACCCAGTACTTC.

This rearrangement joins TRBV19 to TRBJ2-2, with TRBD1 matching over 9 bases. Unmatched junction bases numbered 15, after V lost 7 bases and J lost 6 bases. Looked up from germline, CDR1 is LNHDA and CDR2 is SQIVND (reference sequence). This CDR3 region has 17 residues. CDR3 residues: CASTLSGTGMWSGELFF. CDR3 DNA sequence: TGTGCCAGTACCTTATCCGGGACAGGGATGTGGTCCGGGGAGCTGTTTTTT.

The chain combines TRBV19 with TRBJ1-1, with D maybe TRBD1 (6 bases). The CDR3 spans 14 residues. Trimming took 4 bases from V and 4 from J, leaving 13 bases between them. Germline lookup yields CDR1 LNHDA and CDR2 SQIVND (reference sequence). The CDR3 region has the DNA TGTGCCAGTAGTAGGGGGGGGGCTGGCACTGAAGCTTTCTTT. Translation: CASSRGGAGTEAFF.